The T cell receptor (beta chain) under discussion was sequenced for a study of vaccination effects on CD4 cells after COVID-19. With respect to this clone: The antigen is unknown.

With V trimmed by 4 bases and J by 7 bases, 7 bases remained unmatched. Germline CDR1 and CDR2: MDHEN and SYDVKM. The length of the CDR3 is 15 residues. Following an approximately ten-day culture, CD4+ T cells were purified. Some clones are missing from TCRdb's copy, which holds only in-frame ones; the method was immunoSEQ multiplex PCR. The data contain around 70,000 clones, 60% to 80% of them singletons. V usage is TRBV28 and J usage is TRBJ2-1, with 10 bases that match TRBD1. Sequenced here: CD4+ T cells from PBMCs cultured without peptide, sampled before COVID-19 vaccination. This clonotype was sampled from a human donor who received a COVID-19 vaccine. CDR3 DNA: TGTGCCAGCAGTTCCCGACAGGGGGCTGGTAATGAGCAGTTCTTC. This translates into CASSSRQGAGNEQFF.